The 32 T cell receptor beta chains below all came from one sample that was sequenced in a study of regulatory T cells in long-lasting Graves disease. Through Arm-PCR of CDR3 regions and iRepertoire HTBI primers, TCR beta libraries were built. MiXCR, run by TCRdb on the multiplex PCR reads, gives a single entry per CDR3 protein. The table lists some 460,000 distinct CDR3 sequences, roughly 17% of them singletons. Time point indicated: newly diagnosed GD, antithyroid drugs for less than 3 months. PBMC RNA was the source of the TCR library. The data also belong to a second study, concerning T cells in Graves' hyperthyroidism and ophthalmopathy.

The starting material was peripheral blood mononuclear cells (PBMCs), obtained at new diagnosis, from a patient treated with antithyroid drugs. These receptors were collected from a man aged 40-49 years with Graves disease.

The chain combines TRBV7-8 with TRBJ1-2; unclear D gene. CDR3 length: 15 residues. CDR1 SGHVS and CDR2 FQNEAQ come from the germline V gene. V was shortened by 2 bases and J by 7 bases, with 17 bases between the two germline ends. The chain's CDR3 is CASSLSRRDVGGYTF. The CDR3 DNA reads as TGTGCCAGCAGCTTAAGTCGGAGGGATGTGGGTGGCTACACCTTC.

The chain links TRBV30 to TRBJ2-7; unclear D gene. Germline assignment: CDR1 GTSNPN and CDR2 SVGIG (reference sequence). Trimming removed 3 bases at V and 2 bases at J, with 11 bases between. The CDR3 length is 13 residues. CDR3: CAWSSGNTYEQYF. The CDR3 bases are TGTGCCTGGAGCTCTGGGAACACCTACGAGCAGTACTTC.

This clonotype was observed at least ten times. The chain employs TRBV11-2 and TRBJ1-2; D is perhaps TRBD1 (5 bases). Trimming shortened V by 5 bases and J by 4 bases, and 17 bases separated the two germline ends. CDR1 is SGHAT and CDR2 is FQNNGV in the germline V gene. The length of the CDR3 is 15 residues. CDR3 in DNA: TGTGCCAGCAGCCCCATCGTGGGGCGAGCCTATGGCTACACCTTC. Residues: CASSPIVGRAYGYTF.

This clonotype has ten or more counts. This rearrangement joins TRBV6-1 to TRBJ2-2; no reliable D call. The germline V gene encodes CDR1 MNHNS and CDR2 SASEGT. Trimming removed 5 bases from V and 0 bases from J, with 7 bases in between. The CDR3 has 14 residues. The CDR3 sequence is CASSLGANTGELFF. Written as DNA, the CDR3 is TGTGCCAGCAGTTTAGGCGCGAACACCGGGGAGCTGTTTTTT.

The CDR3 DNA reads TGTGCCAGTAGCTTCGCCCACATGCGGGGCGCATCCTACAATGAGCAGTACTTC. Encoded protein: CASSFAHMRGASYNEQYF. The chain couples TRBV19 to TRBJ2-5; D possibly corresponds to TRBD2 (6 bases). CDR3 length: 18 residues. Germline-derived CDR1 and CDR2 are LNHDA and SQIVND (reference sequence). Trimming left V 6 bases short and J 11 bases short, with 34 bases between.

This clonotype showed up many times. The rearrangement joins TRBV28 to TRBJ2-7; perhaps TRBD2 as D (5 bases). Trimming pared 4 bases from V and 7 bases from J, leaving 17 bases between. Germline CDR1 and CDR2: MDHEN and SYDVKM. The CDR3 totals 14 residues. The CDR3 protein is CASSSGNFGREQYF. CDR3 DNA: TGTGCCAGCAGTTCCGGGAACTTTGGAAGAGAGCAGTACTTC.

This clonotype was detected ten times or more. This chain links TRBV4-1 with TRBJ2-3; no definite D call. Germline V gene lookup returns CDR1 MGHRA and CDR2 YSYEKL. Trimming took off 3 bases at V and 5 bases at J, with 3 bases between the two ends. The CDR3 covers 11 residues. The CDR3 loop is CASSQVDTQYF. CDR3 DNA sequence: TGCGCCAGCAGCCAGGTAGATACGCAGTATTTT.

This clonotype has at least ten counts. The genes are TRBV28 and TRBJ2-7; 8 bases line up with TRBD2. Germline V gives CDR1 MDHEN, CDR2 SYDVKM. Trimming at V came to 5 bases and at J to 0 bases, leaving 12 bases not matched to a gene. There are 17 residues in the CDR3. The CDR3 is CASSPRRLAGTSYEQYF. For the CDR3, the DNA is TGTGCCAGCAGTCCAAGGAGGCTAGCGGGCACCTCCTACGAGCAGTACTTC.

This clonotype has at least ten counts. This rearrangement joins TRBV2 to TRBJ1-2, with D unresolved. V was cut by 1 base and J by 6 bases, with 9 bases left in between. In germline, CDR1 is SNHLY, CDR2 FYNNEI. The length of the CDR3 is 13 residues. The CDR3 nucleotides are TGTGCCAGCAGTGAAGAGTTGAAAGATGGCTACACCTTC. It codes for CASSEELKDGYTF.

This clonotype was counted ten times or more. The rearrangement uses TRBV6-2 or TRBV6-3 and TRBJ2-4; D not certain. The V end was cut by 5 bases, the J end by 6 bases, with 11 bases between. Germline CDR1 and CDR2: MNHEY and SVGEGT. The CDR3 has 13 residues. CDR3 amino acids: CASSENLRNIQYF. The CDR3 nucleotides read TGTGCCAGCAGTGAAAACCTTCGAAACATTCAGTACTTC.

This sequence joins TRBV15 and TRBJ2-7; D tentatively reads TRBD1 or TRBD2 (6 bases each). The CDR3 covers 16 residues. Germline V gene sequence: CDR1 LNHNV, CDR2 YYDKDF (reference sequence). V gave up 0 bases and J gave up 0 bases, with 12 bases separating them. CDR3 amino acids: CATSREGGAVSYEQYF. CDR3 in DNA: TGTGCCACCAGCAGAGAGGGGGGCGCCGTCTCCTACGAGCAGTACTTC.

The chain has TRBV9 and TRBJ1-2, with D possibly matching TRBD1 (5 bases). V lost 0 bases and J lost 2, with 5 bases in between. The germline V gene has CDR1 SGDLS and CDR2 YYNGEE. The CDR3 contains 13 residues. The CDR3 nucleotides are TGTGCCAGCAGCGTAGGGGGGAACTATGGCTACACCTTC. Protein product: CASSVGGNYGYTF.

A word on this clonotype: This likely stems from a read error, as it lies one base from a far larger clone. CDR3: CASSGGQSYEQFF. CDR3 in DNA: TGTGCCAGCAGTGGGGGACAGTCCTACGAGCAGTTCTTC. The chain has TRBV2 and TRBJ2-3, with 7 positions matching TRBD1. The J call could be wrong; TRBJ2-1 is a better fit for the DNA end. The CDR3 extends over 13 amino acids. CDR1 and CDR2 (germline): SNHLY, FYNNEI.

Worth noting for this clonotype: This likely came from a read error, as a far larger clone is one base away. This chain links TRBV11-3 with TRBJ2-1; 9 bases are a match to TRBD2. The trim removed 1 base at V and 13 bases at J, leaving 14 bases unmatched. CDR3 length: 16 residues. CDR1 SGHNT and CDR2 YENEEA come from the germline V gene. CDR3 bases: TGTGCCAGCAGCTTAGGAGCTAGCGGGGACCAAGAGACCCAGTTCTTC. It specifies CASSLGASGDQETQFF.

The chain couples TRBV28 to TRBJ2-5, with a possible D match to TRBD2 (8 bases). The CDR3 spans 14 residues. Germline V gene sequence: CDR1 MDHEN, CDR2 SYDVKM. Trimming pared 7 bases from V and 4 bases from J, leaving 16 bases between. The CDR3 here is CASIRGRGAETQYF. CDR3 DNA: TGTGCCAGCATAAGGGGGCGGGGGGCAGAGACCCAGTACTTC.

This clonotype was detected a few times. The chain is built from TRBV28 and TRBJ1-5; D gene unclear. Germline loops: CDR1 MDHEN, CDR2 SYDVKM. The CDR3 has 13 amino acids. Trimming removed 10 bases at V and 2 bases at J, with 12 bases between. CDR3 in DNA: TGTGCCAATGCGGCGGGAGGCAATCAGCCCCAGCATTTT. This gives the protein CANAAGGNQPQHF.

Concerning this clonotype: One base away lies a much larger clone, so this may be a sequencing read error. The chain links TRBV6-2 or TRBV6-3 to TRBJ2-7; D may match TRBD1 or TRBD2 (6 bases each). Germline CDR1 MNHEY, CDR2 SVGEGT. The CDR3 contains 15 residues. The V end lost 4 bases, the J end lost 0 bases, and 13 bases lay between the germline ends. For the CDR3, the DNA is TGTGCCAGCAGTTCAGGGGTGGAGGGCTCCTACGAGCAGTACTTC. It translates to CASSSGVEGSYEQYF.

This clonotype turned up a few times. V gene TRBV20-1 combines with J gene TRBJ2-5; tentatively, D is TRBD1 or TRBD2 (5 bases each). The ends were cut back, 3 bases at V and 7 bases at J, with 21 bases in the middle. The CDR3 runs to 15 residues. Looked up from germline, CDR1 is DFQATT and CDR2 is SNEGSKA (reference sequence). CDR3 loop: CSASPTEGRFRTQYF. CDR3 DNA sequence: TGCAGTGCTAGCCCAACCGAGGGGAGATTCAGGACCCAGTACTTC.

The count of this clonotype is one. This chain joins TRBV20-1 and TRBJ2-1; the match to TRBD2 covers 8 bases. V lost 3 bases and J lost 10; bases outside the gene matches: 17. This CDR3 has 16 amino acids. Germline V CDR1 and CDR2: DFQATT, SNEGSKA (reference sequence). In DNA, the CDR3 is TGCAGTGCTAGCGGCCTGGGACTAGACGATGGAGGCGAGCAGTTCTTC. Translation gives CSASGLGLDDGGEQFF.

This clonotype was observed at least ten times. The chain uses TRBV6-1 and TRBJ2-1; the D is unclear. CDR1 is MNHNS and CDR2 is SASEGT in the germline V gene. CDR3 length: 13 amino acids. Trimming left V 2 bases short and J 3 bases short, with 5 bases between. The CDR3 protein is CASSESLYNEQFF. Here the CDR3 DNA reads TGTGCCAGCAGTGAAAGTCTCTACAATGAGCAGTTCTTC.

This clonotype was counted many times. CDR3 nucleotide sequence: TGCAGTGCTAGAGGGCGGGGTTCCTACAATGAGCAGTTCTTC. Residues: CSARGRGSYNEQFF. This chain links TRBV20-1 with TRBJ2-1; possible D gene TRBD2, 6 bases. V was clipped by 1 base and J by 1 base, with 8 bases between them. CDR3 size: 14 residues. Per the germline V gene, CDR1 is DFQATT and CDR2 is SNEGSKA (reference sequence).

The chain couples TRBV19 to TRBJ2-5; D is unclear. The CDR3 totals 15 residues. V lost 4 bases and J 5 bases, leaving 17 bases between the germline ends. CDR1 LNHDA and CDR2 SQIVND come from the germline V gene (reference sequence). CDR3 nucleotide sequence: TGTGCCAGTAGTACACCGGGCGCCGGCAGGGAGACCCAGTACTTC. Translated, it gives CASSTPGAGRETQYF.

This clonotype was found a few times. V usage is TRBV29-1 and J usage is TRBJ2-7; 12 nucleotides agree with TRBD2. The germline gives CDR1 SQVTM, CDR2 ANQGSEA. This CDR3 contains 16 residues. V lost 6 bases to trimming and J lost 0 bases; unmatched junction nucleotides: 9. The CDR3 loop is CSVGLAGPSSSYEQYF. DNA of the CDR3: TGCAGCGTGGGACTAGCGGGTCCTTCGAGCTCCTACGAGCAGTACTTC.

This clonotype was recorded at least ten times. V is TRBV15 and J is TRBJ2-5; TRBD2 matches at 10 bases. V was pared by 4 bases and J by 5 bases, with 13 bases of the junction left unmatched. The CDR3 is made up of 17 amino acids. CDR1 and CDR2 from the germline V gene are LNHNV and YYDKDF (reference sequence). The CDR3, as DNA: TGTGCCACCAGCAATCTAGCGGGAGAGCCTCCGGGTGAGACCCAGTACTTC. It yields the protein CATSNLAGEPPGETQYF.

This clonotype occurred many times. The chain is built from TRBV20-1 and TRBJ2-5, with D possibly TRBD2 on 6 matching bases. Germline V lookup: CDR1 DFQATT, CDR2 SNEGSKA (reference sequence). The V and J ends lost 2 bases and 4 bases respectively, with 8 bases between them. CDR3 length: 12 amino acids. As DNA, the CDR3 is TGCAGTGCTAGACTGCGGGGAGAGACCCAGTACTTC. Translation: CSARLRGETQYF.

Comment on this clonotype: One base separates it from a far larger clone, so it is likely a read error. The rearrangement uses TRBV11-3 and TRBJ2-3; D may be TRBD2 (5 bases). Germline lookup yields CDR1 SGHNT and CDR2 YENEEA. There are 16 residues in the CDR3. The CDR3 sequence: CASSLDRTPSTDTQCF. The CDR3, as DNA: TGTGCCAGCAGCTTAGACCGGACGCCTAGCACAGATACGCAGTGTTTT.

The chain links TRBV28 to TRBJ2-7, with D tentatively TRBD1 or TRBD2 (5 bases each). The CDR3 loop spans 15 amino acids. V lost 9 bases, J lost 12 bases, and 30 bases lay in between. Germline CDR1 reads MDHEN; CDR2 reads SYDVKM. CDR3 sequence (DNA): TGTGCCAGTAATACACCGGGACCTCCTCTTTTCACCTTGTACTTC. The encoded protein is CASNTPGPPLFTLYF.

This clonotype has just a few counts. V is TRBV29-1 and J is TRBJ2-7; the D is unclear. This CDR3 contains 12 residues. Germline V gene sequence: CDR1 SQVTM, CDR2 ANQGSEA. The germline V and J ends were trimmed by 6 bases and 3 bases, with 12 bases remaining between them. The CDR3 DNA sequence: TGCAGCGTACTCGGCGACAACTACGAGCAGTACTTC. As protein: CSVLGDNYEQYF.

This clonotype has a handful of counts. The V gene is TRBV19, the J gene TRBJ2-2, with 7 bases identical to TRBD2. Germline CDR1 is LNHDA and CDR2 is SQIVND (reference sequence). This CDR3 comprises 12 residues. J was trimmed by 5 bases and V by 11 bases; bases with no gene match: 5. The CDR3 loop is CASTSSTGELFF. In nucleotides, the CDR3 is TGTGCCTCGACTAGCAGTACCGGGGAGCTGTTTTTT.

The rearrangement uses TRBV4-2 and TRBJ2-1; 9 bases are shared with TRBD2. The CDR3 has 17 residues. J gave up 0 bases and V 1 base, and 4 bases lay outside the gene matches. Germline loops: CDR1 LGHNA, CDR2 YNFKEQ. DNA of the CDR3: TGTGCCAGCAGCCAAGTTCTAGCGGGAAGCTCCTACAATGAGCAGTTCTTC. Protein: CASSQVLAGSSYNEQFF.

This chain connects TRBV12-3 or TRBV12-4 to TRBJ2-1; 8 bases map to TRBD2. V shed 2 bases and J 8 bases; nucleotides not matched to a gene: 8. The CDR3 is made up of 15 amino acids. CDR3 loop: CASSLWGTRRHEQFF. Here the CDR3 DNA reads TGTGCCAGCAGTTTATGGGGGACTAGAAGGCATGAGCAGTTCTTC.

This clonotype has ten or more counts. The chain carries TRBV20-1 and TRBJ2-1; TRBD2 aligns across 11 bases. The junction had 4 bases not matched to a gene; V was cut back by 3 bases and J by 9 bases. The CDR3 is 13 amino acids. The germline CDR1 and CDR2 sequences are DFQATT and SNEGSKA (reference sequence). As DNA, the CDR3 is TGCAGTGCTAGTCTAGCGGGAGGAGCTGAGCAGTTCTTC. Amino acid sequence: CSASLAGGAEQFF.